This T cell receptor (beta chain) was identified in a study of blood T cell repertoires in COVID-19. This table comes from immunoSEQ multiplex PCR, and its TCRdb copy is limited to in-frame clones, with some not included. The sample yields approximately 300,000 clones, about nine tenths seen once. Enrolment of Seattle patients took place during active infection, and they were followed longitudinally. This clone was seen a single time. Trimming at V came to 5 bases and at J to 5 bases, leaving 8 bases not matched to a gene. Germline V gene data show CDR1 as MNHEY and CDR2 as SVGAGI. This CDR3 spans 14 amino acids.

The sequence derives from a woman in her 30s with COVID-19, enrolled during active disease. Sequenced: peripheral blood. The chain is built from TRBV6-5 and TRBJ1-2, with TRBD1 matching 7 bases. The CDR3 nucleotides are TGTGCCAGCAGTCGCTCAGGGGGTGGATATGGCTACACCTTC. As protein: CASSRSGGGYGYTF.